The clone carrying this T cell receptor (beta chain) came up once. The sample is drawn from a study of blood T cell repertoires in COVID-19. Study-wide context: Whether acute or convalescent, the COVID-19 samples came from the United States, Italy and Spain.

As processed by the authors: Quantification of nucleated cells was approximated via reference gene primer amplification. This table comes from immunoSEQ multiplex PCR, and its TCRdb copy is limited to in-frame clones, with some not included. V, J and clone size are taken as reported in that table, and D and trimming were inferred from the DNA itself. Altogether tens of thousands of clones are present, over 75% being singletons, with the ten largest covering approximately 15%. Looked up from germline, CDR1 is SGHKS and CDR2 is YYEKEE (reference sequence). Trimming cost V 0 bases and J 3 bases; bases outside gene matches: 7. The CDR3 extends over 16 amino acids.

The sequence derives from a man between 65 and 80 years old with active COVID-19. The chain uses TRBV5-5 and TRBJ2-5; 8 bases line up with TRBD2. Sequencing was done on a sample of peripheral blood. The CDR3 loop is CASSLVAGGNKETQYF. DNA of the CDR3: TGTGCCAGCAGCTTGGTGGCGGGGGGCAACAAAGAGACCCAGTACTTC.